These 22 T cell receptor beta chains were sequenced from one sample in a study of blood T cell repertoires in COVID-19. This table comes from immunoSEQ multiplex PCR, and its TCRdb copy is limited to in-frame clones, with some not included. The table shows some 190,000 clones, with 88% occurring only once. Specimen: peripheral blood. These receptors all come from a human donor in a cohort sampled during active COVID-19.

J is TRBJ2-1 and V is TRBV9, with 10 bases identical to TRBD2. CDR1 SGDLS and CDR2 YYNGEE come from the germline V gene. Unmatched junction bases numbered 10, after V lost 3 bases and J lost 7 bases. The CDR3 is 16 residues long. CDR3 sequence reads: CASSARAGGPGNEQFF. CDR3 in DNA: TGTGCCAGCAGCGCCCGAGCGGGGGGGCCGGGGAATGAGCAGTTCTTC.

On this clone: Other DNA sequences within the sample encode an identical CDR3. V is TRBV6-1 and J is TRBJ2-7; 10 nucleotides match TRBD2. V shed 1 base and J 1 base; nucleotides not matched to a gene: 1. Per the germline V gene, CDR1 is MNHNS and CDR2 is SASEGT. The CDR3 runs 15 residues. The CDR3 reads CASSEGTSGSYEQYF. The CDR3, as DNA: TGTGCCAGCAGTGAAGGGACTAGCGGTTCCTACGAGCAGTACTTC.

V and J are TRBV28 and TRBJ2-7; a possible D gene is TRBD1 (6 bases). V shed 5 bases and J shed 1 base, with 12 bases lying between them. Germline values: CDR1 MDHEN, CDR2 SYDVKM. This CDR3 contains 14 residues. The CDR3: CASSPGHLSYEQYF. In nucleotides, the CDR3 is TGTGCCAGCAGTCCGGGACACCTTTCCTACGAGCAGTACTTC.

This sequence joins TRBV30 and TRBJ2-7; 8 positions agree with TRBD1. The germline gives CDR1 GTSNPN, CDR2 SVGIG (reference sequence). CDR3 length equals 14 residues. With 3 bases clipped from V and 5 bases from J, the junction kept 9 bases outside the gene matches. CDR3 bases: TGTGCCTGGAGAGGGGCAGGGGGCATCCACGAGCAGTACTTC. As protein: CAWRGAGGIHEQYF. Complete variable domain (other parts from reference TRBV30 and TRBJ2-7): SQTIHQWPATLVQPVGSPLSLECTVEGTSNPNLYWYRQAAGRGLQLLFYSVGIGQISSEVPQNLSASRPQDRQFILSSKKLLLSDSGFYLCAWRGAGGIHEQYFGPGTRLTVT.

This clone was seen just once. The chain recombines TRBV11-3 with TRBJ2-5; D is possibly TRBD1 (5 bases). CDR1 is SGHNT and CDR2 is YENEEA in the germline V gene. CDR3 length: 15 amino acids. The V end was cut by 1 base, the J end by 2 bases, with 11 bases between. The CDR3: CASSLGVDRQETQYF. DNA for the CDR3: TGTGCCAGCAGCTTAGGGGTCGACAGACAAGAGACCCAGTACTTC.

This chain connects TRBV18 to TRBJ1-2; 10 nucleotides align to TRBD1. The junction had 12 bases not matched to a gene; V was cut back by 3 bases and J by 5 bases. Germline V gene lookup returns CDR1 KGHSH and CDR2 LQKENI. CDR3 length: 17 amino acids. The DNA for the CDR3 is TGTGCCAGCTCACCTCAGACAGGGACAGGGGAGGATTATGGCTACACCTTC. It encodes CASSPQTGTGEDYGYTF.

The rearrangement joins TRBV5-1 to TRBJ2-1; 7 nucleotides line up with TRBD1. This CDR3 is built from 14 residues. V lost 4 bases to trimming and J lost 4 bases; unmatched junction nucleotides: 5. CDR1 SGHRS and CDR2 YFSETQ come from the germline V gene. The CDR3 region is CASSRGLGYNEQFF. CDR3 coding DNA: TGCGCCAGCAGCAGGGGGCTTGGTTACAATGAGCAGTTCTTC. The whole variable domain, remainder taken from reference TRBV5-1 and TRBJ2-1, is KAGVTQTPRYLIKTRGQQVTLSCSPISGHRSVSWYQQTPGQGLQFLFEYFSETQRNKGNFPGRFSGRQFSNSRSEMNVSTLELGDSALYLCASSRGLGYNEQFFGPGTRLTVL.

The DNA of the CDR3 is TGTGCCAGCAGCCAAGAATACAGGGCCACCGGGGAGCTGTTTTTT. Its translation: CASSQEYRATGELFF. V is TRBV14 and J is TRBJ2-2; D may be TRBD1 (6 bases). Trimming removed 0 bases from V and 4 bases from J, with 9 bases in between. The CDR3 is 15 amino acids. Germline-derived CDR1 and CDR2 are SGHDN and FVKESK.

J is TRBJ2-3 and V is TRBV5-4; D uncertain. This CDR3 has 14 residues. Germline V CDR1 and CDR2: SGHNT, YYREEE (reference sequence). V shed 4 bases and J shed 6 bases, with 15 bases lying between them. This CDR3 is CASSLELAADTQYF. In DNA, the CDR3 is TGTGCCAGCAGCCTAGAATTGGCGGCGGATACGCAGTATTTT.

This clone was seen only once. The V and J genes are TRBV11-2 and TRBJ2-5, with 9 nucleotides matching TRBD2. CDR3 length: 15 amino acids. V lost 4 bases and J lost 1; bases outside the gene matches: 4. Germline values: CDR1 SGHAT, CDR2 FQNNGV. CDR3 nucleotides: TGTGCCAGCAGCTATAGCGGGAGTTTCCAAGAGACCCAGTACTTC. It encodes CASSYSGSFQETQYF. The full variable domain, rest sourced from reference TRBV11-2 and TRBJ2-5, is EAGVAQSPRYKIIEKRQSVAFWCNPISGHATLYWYQQILGQGPKLLIQFQNNGVVDDSQLPKDRFSAERLKGVDSTLKIQPAKLEDSAVYLCASSYSGSFQETQYFGPGTRLLVL.

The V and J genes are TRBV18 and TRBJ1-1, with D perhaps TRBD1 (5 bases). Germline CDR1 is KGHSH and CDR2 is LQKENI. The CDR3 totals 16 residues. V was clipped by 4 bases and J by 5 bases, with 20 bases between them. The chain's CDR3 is CASSHGSGGRGTEAFF. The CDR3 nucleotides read TGTGCCAGCTCACACGGGTCGGGGGGACGAGGAACTGAAGCTTTCTTT.

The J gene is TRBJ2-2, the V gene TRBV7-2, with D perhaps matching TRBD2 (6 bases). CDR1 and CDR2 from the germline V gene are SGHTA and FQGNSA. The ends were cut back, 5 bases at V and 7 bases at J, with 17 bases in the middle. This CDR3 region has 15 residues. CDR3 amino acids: CASSPLRRGIGELFF. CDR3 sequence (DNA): TGTGCCAGCAGCCCCCTGAGACGGGGGATCGGGGAGCTGTTTTTT.

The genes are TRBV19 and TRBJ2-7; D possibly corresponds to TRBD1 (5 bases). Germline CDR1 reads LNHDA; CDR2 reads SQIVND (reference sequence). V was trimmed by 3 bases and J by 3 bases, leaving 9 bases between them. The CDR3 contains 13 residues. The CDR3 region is CASSIRQNYEQYF. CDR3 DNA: TGTGCCAGTAGTATTAGACAGAACTACGAGCAGTACTTC.

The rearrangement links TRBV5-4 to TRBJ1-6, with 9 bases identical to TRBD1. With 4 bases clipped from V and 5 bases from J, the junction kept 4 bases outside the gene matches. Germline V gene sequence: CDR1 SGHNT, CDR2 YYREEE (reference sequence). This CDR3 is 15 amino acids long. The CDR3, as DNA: TGTGCCAGCAGCATACGGGACAGGGATAATTCACCCCTCCACTTT. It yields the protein CASSIRDRDNSPLHF.

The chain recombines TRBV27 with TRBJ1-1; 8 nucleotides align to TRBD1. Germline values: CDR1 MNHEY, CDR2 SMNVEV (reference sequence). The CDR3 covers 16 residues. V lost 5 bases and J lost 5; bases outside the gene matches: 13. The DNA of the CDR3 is TGTGCCAGCAGTATAAGGACAGGGAGGGGAAAGACTGAAGCTTTCTTT. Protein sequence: CASSIRTGRGKTEAFF.

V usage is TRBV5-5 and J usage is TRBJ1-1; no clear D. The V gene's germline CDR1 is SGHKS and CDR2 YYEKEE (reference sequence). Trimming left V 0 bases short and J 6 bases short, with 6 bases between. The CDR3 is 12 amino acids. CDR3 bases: TGTGCCAGCAGCTTGGCCGTGTCTGAAGCTTTCTTT. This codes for CASSLAVSEAFF.

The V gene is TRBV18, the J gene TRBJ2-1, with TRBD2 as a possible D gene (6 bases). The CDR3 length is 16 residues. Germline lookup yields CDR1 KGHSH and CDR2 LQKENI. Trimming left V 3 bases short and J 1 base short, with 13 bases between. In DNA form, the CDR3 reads TGTGCCAGCTCACCGGGACTTCAACTATCCTACAATGAGCAGTTCTTC. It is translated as CASSPGLQLSYNEQFF. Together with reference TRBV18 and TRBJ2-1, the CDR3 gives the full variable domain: NAGVMQNPRHLVRRRGQEARLRCSPMKGHSHVYWYRQLPEEGLKFMVYLQKENIIDESGMPKERFSAEFPKEGPSILRIQQVVRGDSAAYFCASSPGLQLSYNEQFFGPGTRLTVL.

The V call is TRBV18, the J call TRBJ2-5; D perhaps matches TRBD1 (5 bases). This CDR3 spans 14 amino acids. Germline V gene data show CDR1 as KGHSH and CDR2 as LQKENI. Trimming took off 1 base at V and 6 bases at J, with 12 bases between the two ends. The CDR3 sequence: CASSPQQGKQTQYF. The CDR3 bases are TGTGCCAGCTCACCACAGCAGGGCAAACAGACCCAGTACTTC.

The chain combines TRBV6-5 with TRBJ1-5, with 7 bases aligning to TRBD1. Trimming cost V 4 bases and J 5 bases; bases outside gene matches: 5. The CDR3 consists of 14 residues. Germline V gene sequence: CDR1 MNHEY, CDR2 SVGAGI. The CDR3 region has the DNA TGTGCCAGCAGTTCCACAGGGGATGATCAGCCCCAGCATTTT. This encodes CASSSTGDDQPQHF.

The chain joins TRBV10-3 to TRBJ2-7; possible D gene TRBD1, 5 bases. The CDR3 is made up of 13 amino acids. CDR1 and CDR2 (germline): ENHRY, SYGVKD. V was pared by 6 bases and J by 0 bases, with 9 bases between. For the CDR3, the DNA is TGTGCCATCAGCCTCGACAGCTCCTACGAGCAGTACTTC. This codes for CAISLDSSYEQYF.

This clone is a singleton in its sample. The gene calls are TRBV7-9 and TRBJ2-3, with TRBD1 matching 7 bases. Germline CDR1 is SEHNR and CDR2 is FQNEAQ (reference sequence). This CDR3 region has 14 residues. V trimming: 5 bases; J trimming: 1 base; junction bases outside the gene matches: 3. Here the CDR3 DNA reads TGTGCCAGCAGCCATACAGGGGGCACAGATACGCAGTATTTT. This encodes CASSHTGGTDTQYF.

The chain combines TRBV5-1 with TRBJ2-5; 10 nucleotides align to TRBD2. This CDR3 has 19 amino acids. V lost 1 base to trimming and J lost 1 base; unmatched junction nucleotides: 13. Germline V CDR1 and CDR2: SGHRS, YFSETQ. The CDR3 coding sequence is TGCGCCAGCAGCTTGTCTGTACTAGCGGGGCCGACTACCCAAGAGACCCAGTACTTC. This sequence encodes CASSLSVLAGPTTQETQYF.